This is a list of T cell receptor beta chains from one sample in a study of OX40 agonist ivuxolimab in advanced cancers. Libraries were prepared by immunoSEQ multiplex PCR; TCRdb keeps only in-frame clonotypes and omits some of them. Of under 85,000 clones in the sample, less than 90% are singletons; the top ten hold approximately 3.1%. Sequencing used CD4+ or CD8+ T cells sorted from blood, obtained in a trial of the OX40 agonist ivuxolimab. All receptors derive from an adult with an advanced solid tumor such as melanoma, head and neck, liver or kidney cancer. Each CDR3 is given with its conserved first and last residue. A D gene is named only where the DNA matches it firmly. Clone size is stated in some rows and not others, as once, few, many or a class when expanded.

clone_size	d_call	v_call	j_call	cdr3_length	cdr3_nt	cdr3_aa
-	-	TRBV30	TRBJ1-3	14	TGTGCCTGGGGTCCAACTAGCTCTGGAAACACCATATATTTT	CAWGPTSSGNTIYF
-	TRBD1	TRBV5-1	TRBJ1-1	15	TGCGCCAGCAGCGGACGGACAGGGGAGTACACTGAAGCTTTCTTT	CASSGRTGEYTEAFF
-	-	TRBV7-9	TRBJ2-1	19	TGTGCCAGCAGCTTATGGCAGGGGCTACGGACCCCCGACGGCAATGAGCAGTTCTTC	CASSLWQGLRTPDGNEQFF
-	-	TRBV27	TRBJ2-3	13	TGTGCCAGCAGTTTCCAGAAACAAGATACGCAGTATTTT	CASSFQKQDTQYF
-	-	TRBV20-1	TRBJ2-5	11	TGCAGTGCTAGGATCCCCCCAACCCAGTACTTC	CSARIPPTQYF
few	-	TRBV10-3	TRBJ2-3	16	TGTGCCATCAGGGCGCAGGACAGAATTAGCACAGATACGCAGTATTTT	CAIRAQDRISTDTQYF
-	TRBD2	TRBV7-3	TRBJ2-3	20	TGTGCCAGCAGCTTACCCGCCCTAGCGGGGGGCCCTTTAAGCACAGATACGCAGTATTTT	CASSLPALAGGPLSTDTQYF
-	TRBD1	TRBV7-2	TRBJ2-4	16	TGTGCCAGCAGCTTCAGACAGGGAATAGCCAAAAACATTCAGTACTTC	CASSFRQGIAKNIQYF
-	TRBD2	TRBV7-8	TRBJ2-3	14	TGTGCCAGCAGCTCACCCCGGGGGGCAGATACGCAGTATTTT	CASSSPRGADTQYF
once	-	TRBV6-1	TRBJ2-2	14	TGTGCCACTTCGCTCAGGGCTACGGCCGGGGAGCTGTTTTTT	CATSLRATAGELFF
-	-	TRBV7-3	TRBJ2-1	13	TGTGCCAGCAGCTTAAGTTTCGTCGATGAGCAGTTCTTC	CASSLSFVDEQFF
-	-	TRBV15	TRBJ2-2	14	TGTGCCACCAGCAGAGACAGGGTCACCGGGGAGCTGTTTTTT	CATSRDRVTGELFF
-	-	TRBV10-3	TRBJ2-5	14	TGTGCCATCAGTGAGGTGGTCCGAGAAGAGACCCAGTACTTC	CAISEVVREETQYF
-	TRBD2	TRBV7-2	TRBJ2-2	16	TGTGCCAGCAGCCTACTAGCGGGAGGGAACACCGGGGAGCTGTTTTTT	CASSLLAGGNTGELFF
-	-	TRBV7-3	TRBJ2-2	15	TGTGCCAGCAGCTTATCCCCCCAGGGAGCTGGGGAGCTGTTTTTT	CASSLSPQGAGELFF
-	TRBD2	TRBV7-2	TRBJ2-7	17	TGTGCCAGCAGCTCCAGAGCGGGAGGCACTCTTAGCTACGAGCAGTACTTC	CASSSRAGGTLSYEQYF
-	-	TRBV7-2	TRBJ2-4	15	TGTGCCAGCAGGGATCACAGGGACGGCAAAAACATTCAGTACTTC	CASRDHRDGKNIQYF
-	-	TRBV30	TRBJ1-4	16	TGTGCCTGGAGAAGAAGTCGGTTCGGAACTAATGAAAAACTGTTTTTT	CAWRRSRFGTNEKLFF
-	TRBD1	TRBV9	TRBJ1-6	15	TGTGCCAGCAGCGCCACAGGGGGGACGAATTCACCCCTCCACTTT	CASSATGGTNSPLHF
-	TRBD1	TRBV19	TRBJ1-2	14	TGTGCCAGTAGTACCGGGACAGTACGCATTGACTACACCTTC	CASSTGTVRIDYTF
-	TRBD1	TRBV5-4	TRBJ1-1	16	TGTGCCAGCAGCTGGGGGACAGGGGGCGTGTTTACTGAAGCTTTCTTT	CASSWGTGGVFTEAFF
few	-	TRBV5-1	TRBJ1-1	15	TGCGCCAGCAGCTGGGAACACAGGGCTAACACTGAAGCTTTCTTT	CASSWEHRANTEAFF
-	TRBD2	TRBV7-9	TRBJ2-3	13	TGTGCCAGCAGCACTAGCGGCACAGATACGCAGTATTTT	CASSTSGTDTQYF
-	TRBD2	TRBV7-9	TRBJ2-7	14	TGTGCCAGCAGCTTGGCTAGCGGAAACTACGAGCAGTACTTC	CASSLASGNYEQYF
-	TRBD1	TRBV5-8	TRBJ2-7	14	TGTGCCAGCAGGTACAGGACAGGGACCTACGAGCAGTACTTC	CASRYRTGTYEQYF
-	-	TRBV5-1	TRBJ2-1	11	TGCGCCAGCAGCCCGAACAATGAGCAGTTCTTC	CASSPNNEQFF
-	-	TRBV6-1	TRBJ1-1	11	TGTGCCAGCAGTTTCGACACTGAAGCTTTCTTT	CASSFDTEAFF
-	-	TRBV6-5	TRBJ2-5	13	TGTGCCAGCAGTTACGACGGGGGAGAGACCCAGTACTTC	CASSYDGGETQYF
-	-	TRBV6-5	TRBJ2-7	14	TGTGCCAGCAGCGACCCCGGGACAAGTAACGAGCAGTACTTC	CASSDPGTSNEQYF
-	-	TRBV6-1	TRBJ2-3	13	TGTGCCAGCAGTGAAATTAACGGACCTACGCAGTATTTT	CASSEINGPTQYF
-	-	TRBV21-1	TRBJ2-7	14	TGTGCCAGCAGCAAACAGGGGGCCGGCTACGAGCAGTACTTC	CASSKQGAGYEQYF
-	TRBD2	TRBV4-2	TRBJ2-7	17	TGTGCCAGCAGCCTCACGGCCGGACTAGCGGGAGGGTACGAGCAGTACTTC	CASSLTAGLAGGYEQYF
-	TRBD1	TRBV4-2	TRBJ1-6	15	TGTGCCAGCAGCCACTCCGGGACAGATAATTCACCCCTCCACTTT	CASSHSGTDNSPLHF
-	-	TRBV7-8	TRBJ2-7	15	TGTGCCAGCAGCTTCCCCTTTGACGGGGGATCCGAGCAGTACTTC	CASSFPFDGGSEQYF
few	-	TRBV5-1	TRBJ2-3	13	TGCGCCAGTCGTCCTAGGGCGACAGATACGCAGTATTTT	CASRPRATDTQYF
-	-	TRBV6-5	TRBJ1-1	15	TGTGCCAGCAGTTACTCGAGGGGCGGCGGCACTGAAGCTTTCTTT	CASSYSRGGGTEAFF
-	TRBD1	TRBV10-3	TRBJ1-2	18	TGTGCCATCAGGGCTTGGGGGACAGGGGGCGCAGGGCCCTATGGCTACACCTTC	CAIRAWGTGGAGPYGYTF
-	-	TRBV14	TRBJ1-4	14	TGTGCCAGCAGCTCACGAGGGACTAATGAAAAACTGTTTTTT	CASSSRGTNEKLFF
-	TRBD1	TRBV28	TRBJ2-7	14	TGTGCCAGCAGTTTGACAGGGGGCCCTAAGGAGCAGTACTTC	CASSLTGGPKEQYF
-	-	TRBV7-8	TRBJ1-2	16	TGTGCCAGCAGCTTAGTTTTGACGGGGGCAAGCTATGGCTACACCTTC	CASSLVLTGASYGYTF
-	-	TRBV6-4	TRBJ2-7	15	TGTGCCAGCAGTGCCGAGGGGCTAGACCCCTACGAGCAGTACTTC	CASSAEGLDPYEQYF
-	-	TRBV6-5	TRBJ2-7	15	TGTGCCAGCAGTTCCCCCCGCGGGGGCTACGAGTGGCAGTACTTC	CASSSPRGGYEWQYF
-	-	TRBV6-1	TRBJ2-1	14	TGTGCCAGCATCGCCCGAGGAGTAATCGGTGAGCAGTTCTTC	CASIARGVIGEQFF
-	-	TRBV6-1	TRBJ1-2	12	TGTGCCTGTTATTCGGTGGCCTATGGCTACACCTTC	CACYSVAYGYTF
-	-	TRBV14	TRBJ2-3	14	TGTGCCAGCACCCGAAGTGGAAGCACAGATACGCAGTATTTT	CASTRSGSTDTQYF
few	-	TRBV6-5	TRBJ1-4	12	TGTGCCAGCAGGGGGAAAGAGGAAAAACTGTTTTTT	CASRGKEEKLFF
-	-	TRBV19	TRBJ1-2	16	TGTGCCAGTAGCTCTCCCCCTCAGGGATACTCTCAAGGCTACACCTTC	CASSSPPQGYSQGYTF